This entry features one TCR beta chain sequence. Per the authors' pipeline: Cell counts per sample came from amplifying reference gene primers. The table came from immunoSEQ multiplex PCR; TCRdb's copy has only in-frame clones and leaves some out. V, J and clone size are taken as reported in that table, and D and trimming were inferred from the DNA itself. Of approximately 180,000 clones in the sample, 80% to 90% were seen once. This sample is part of a study of blood T cell repertoires in COVID-19. Turning to the study itself: Whether acute or convalescent, the COVID-19 samples came from the United States, Italy and Spain. Sources were T cells, B-cell-depleted T cells, or PBMCs; the material itself was cDNA or gDNA.

This CDR3 comprises 15 residues. CDR1 is SGHVS and CDR2 is FQNEAQ in the germline V gene. J gave up 6 bases and V 5 bases, and 13 bases lay outside the gene matches. This chain uses TRBV7-8 with TRBJ2-7, with 7 bases lining up with TRBD2. The clonotype was recovered from a human donor with active or convalescent COVID-19. The donor label of this sample is uncertain. The sequencing input was peripheral blood. The CDR3 region is CASSGRGGVISEQYF. The CDR3 bases are TGTGCCAGCAGCGGGCGGGGAGGGGTAATAAGCGAGCAGTACTTC.